The 18 T cell receptor beta chains given below trace back to one sample, sequenced in a study of T cell responses to AZD1222 COVID-19 vaccine. Only in-frame clones appear in the TCRdb table, and some are missing; sequencing was by immunoSEQ multiplex PCR. Here the sample spans approximately 160,000 clones, 85% to 95% being singletons. Sequencing was performed on peripheral blood, taken on day 0 of AZD1222 vaccination. The source of these receptors is an adult in good health.

This rearrangement joins TRBV2 to TRBJ2-3, with TRBD2 as a possible D gene (6 bases). The CDR3 is 13 amino acids. V lost 8 bases to trimming and J lost 2 bases, with 11 bases between them. Germline CDR1 and CDR2: SNHLY and FYNNEI. In DNA form, the CDR3 reads TGTGCCAGCTATCGGGGGACCACAGATACGCAGTATTTT. Amino acids: CASYRGTTDTQYF.

The V and J genes are TRBV9 and TRBJ1-3; 7 bases match TRBD1. CDR1 SGDLS and CDR2 YYNGEE come from the germline V gene. There are 15 residues in the CDR3. Trimming cost V 3 bases and J 2 bases; bases outside gene matches: 5. CDR3 amino acids: CASSARQGTGNTIYF. Here the CDR3 DNA reads TGTGCCAGCAGCGCCCGACAGGGCACTGGAAACACCATATATTTT.

The rearrangement links TRBV7-6 to TRBJ1-4; weak D call: TRBD1 (5 bases). Trimming left V 7 bases short and J 7 bases short, with 16 bases between. The CDR3 runs 14 residues. CDR1 SGHVS and CDR2 FNYEAQ come from the germline V gene. The CDR3 here is CASTSYQGGEKLFF. The CDR3 region has the DNA TGTGCCAGCACCTCATACCAGGGAGGTGAAAAACTGTTTTTT. Variable domain in full (rest from reference TRBV7-6 and TRBJ1-4): GAGVSQSPRYKVTKRGQDVALRCDPISGHVSLYWYRQALGQGPEFLTYFNYEAQQDKSGLPNDRFSAERPEGSISTLTIQRTEQRDSAMYRCASTSYQGGEKLFFGSGTQLSVL.

This clone was seen only a few times. This chain uses TRBV11-1 with TRBJ2-2, with 8 bases lining up with TRBD1. Germline V lookup: CDR1 SGHAT, CDR2 FQDESV (reference sequence). V was pared by 5 bases and J by 6 bases, with 5 bases of the junction left unmatched. The CDR3 runs to 14 residues. The CDR3 bases are TGTGCCAGCAGCAAGACAGGGGAGCCCGGGGAGCTGTTTTTT. This sequence encodes CASSKTGEPGELFF.

V and J are TRBV19 and TRBJ1-5, with 7 positions matching TRBD1. The CDR3 runs to 14 residues. Trimming removed 0 bases from V and 5 bases from J; junction bases left unmatched: 1. Germline loops: CDR1 LNHDA, CDR2 SQIVND (reference sequence). In nucleotides, the CDR3 is TGTGCCAGTAGTATAGAGACAGGGCATCAGCCCCAGCATTTT. Its translation is CASSIETGHQPQHF.

V and J are TRBV5-5 and TRBJ2-5; 7 nucleotides line up with TRBD1. The germline V gene has CDR1 SGHKS and CDR2 YYEKEE (reference sequence). The junction had 10 bases not matched to a gene; V was cut back by 1 base and J by 7 bases. The CDR3 sequence is 15 residues long. The chain's CDR3 is CASSLIEARGSTQYF. The DNA for the CDR3 is TGTGCCAGCAGCTTGATAGAGGCCAGGGGGTCGACCCAGTACTTC.

V and J are TRBV11-3 and TRBJ1-1, with D possibly being TRBD1 (5 bases). Per germline, CDR1 SGHNT and CDR2 YENEEA. The CDR3 totals 16 residues. Trimming pared 1 base from V and 1 base from J, leaving 13 bases between. The CDR3 reads CASSLVLWGANTEAFF. CDR3 sequence (DNA): TGTGCCAGCAGCTTAGTCCTTTGGGGCGCGAACACTGAAGCTTTCTTT. Full variable domain (missing parts from reference TRBV11-3 and TRBJ1-1): EAGVVQSPRYKIIEKKQPVAFWCNPISGHNTLYWYLQNLGQGPELLIRYENEEAVDDSQLPKDRFSAERLKGVDSTLKIQPAELGDSAVYLCASSLVLWGANTEAFFGQGTRLTVV.

V gene TRBV30 combines with J gene TRBJ2-7, with 7 bases lining up with TRBD2. With V trimmed by 1 base and J by 5 bases, 11 bases remained unmatched. The CDR3 runs to 15 residues. The germline gives CDR1 GTSNPN, CDR2 SVGIG (reference sequence). Written as DNA, the CDR3 is TGTGCCTGGAGTGACCCCCCCGGGGGGAAAGACGAGCAGTACTTC. This codes for CAWSDPPGGKDEQYF.

This chain uses TRBV6-5 with TRBJ1-3; D gene unclear. CDR1 is MNHEY and CDR2 is SVGAGI in the germline V gene. V lost 11 bases, J lost 1 base, and 15 bases lay in between. CDR3 length: 14 residues. The CDR3 DNA reads as TGTGCCTCTCCCCGAGATGAATCTGGAAACACCATATATTTT. It translates to CASPRDESGNTIYF.

The V and J genes are TRBV27 and TRBJ2-1; D is unresolved. V lost 4 bases and J 4 bases, leaving 11 bases between the germline ends. This CDR3 has 14 residues. Germline V gene lookup returns CDR1 MNHEY and CDR2 SMNVEV (reference sequence). CDR3 DNA: TGTGCCAGCAGTTATCTGGACCAGTACAATGAGCAGTTCTTC. Translated: CASSYLDQYNEQFF.

V and J are TRBV4-1 and TRBJ1-1; a weak D match, TRBD1 (5 bases). CDR3 length: 13 residues. V was trimmed by 4 bases and J by 6 bases, leaving 12 bases between them. CDR1 and CDR2 (germline): MGHRA, YSYEKL. The CDR3 loop is CASSRVLGAEAFF. The CDR3 nucleotides are TGCGCCAGCAGCCGTGTTTTGGGGGCTGAAGCTTTCTTT.

This clone has a handful of counts. J is TRBJ1-1 and V is TRBV5-1; D is ambiguous. The V and J ends lost 4 bases and 4 bases respectively, with 17 bases between them. CDR3 length equals 15 residues. Germline V gene sequence: CDR1 SGHRS, CDR2 YFSETQ. In DNA form, the CDR3 reads TGCGCCAGCAGCCCCTCCCCCGTTGGAGGCACTGAAGCTTTCTTT. It codes for CASSPSPVGGTEAFF.

V is TRBV14 and J is TRBJ1-2, with D hard to call. Trimming removed 5 bases from V and 4 bases from J, with 14 bases in between. This CDR3 has 14 residues. The V gene's germline CDR1 is SGHDN and CDR2 FVKESK. The CDR3 sequence is CASSKLDTTYGYTF. The CDR3 DNA sequence: TGTGCCAGCAGCAAGCTCGACACGACCTATGGCTACACCTTC.

In its sample, this clone was seen once. This chain links TRBV7-8 with TRBJ2-7; D is uncertain. This CDR3 region has 14 residues. V lost 2 bases and J lost 4, with 12 bases in between. Germline V lookup: CDR1 SGHVS, CDR2 FQNEAQ. Here the CDR3 reads CASSLHGHVYEQYF. The CDR3 nucleotides are TGTGCCAGCAGCTTACACGGGCATGTTTACGAGCAGTACTTC.

This chain links TRBV28 with TRBJ1-5; D uncertain. The V end was cut by 5 bases, the J end by 4 bases, with 6 bases between. Germline V gives CDR1 MDHEN, CDR2 SYDVKM. The CDR3 spans 12 residues. CDR3 DNA sequence: TGTGCCAGCAGTCGCTCAAATCAGCCCCAGCATTTT. Amino acid sequence: CASSRSNQPQHF.

The V call is TRBV7-2, the J call TRBJ2-5; D call uncertain. Germline CDR1 is SGHTA and CDR2 is FQGNSA. Trimming removed 5 bases at V and 5 bases at J, with 18 bases between. The CDR3 totals 15 residues. The CDR3 DNA reads as TGTGCCAGCAGCCCTTGGACCGGAGCCGGGGAGACCCAGTACTTC. It encodes CASSPWTGAGETQYF.

Points on this clone: One end of the junction fails to match germline, which may point to a read error. This chain links TRBV7-7 with TRBJ2-3, with D hard to call. The CDR3 sequence is 15 residues long. CDR1 is SSHAT, CDR2 FNYEAQ, per germline (reference sequence). This CDR3 reads CASSLQPDPTDTQYF. CDR3 coding DNA: TGTGCTAGCAGCTTACAACCGGACCCCACAGATACGCAGTATTTT.

The chain uses TRBV5-1 and TRBJ1-1; no clear D. Germline lookup yields CDR1 SGHRS and CDR2 YFSETQ. V was clipped by 4 bases and J by 6 bases, with 22 bases between them. This CDR3 has 16 residues. The CDR3 protein is CASSPGSTPHLAEAFF. Here the CDR3 DNA reads TGCGCCAGCAGCCCCGGATCTACCCCCCACCTAGCTGAAGCTTTCTTT.